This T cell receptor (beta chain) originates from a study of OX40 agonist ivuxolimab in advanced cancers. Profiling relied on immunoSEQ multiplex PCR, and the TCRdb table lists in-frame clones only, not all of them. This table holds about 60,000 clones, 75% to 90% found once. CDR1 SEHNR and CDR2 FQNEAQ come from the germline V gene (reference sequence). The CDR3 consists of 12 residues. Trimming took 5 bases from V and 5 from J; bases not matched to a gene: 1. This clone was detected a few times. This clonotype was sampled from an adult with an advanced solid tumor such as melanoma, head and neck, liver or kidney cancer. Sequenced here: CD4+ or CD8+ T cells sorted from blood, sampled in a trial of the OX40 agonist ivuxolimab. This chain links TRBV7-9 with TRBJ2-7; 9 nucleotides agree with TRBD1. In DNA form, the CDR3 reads TGTGCCAGCAGCCGGGACAGGGACGAGCAGTACTTC. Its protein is CASSRDRDEQYF.